One TCR beta chain is described in this entry. This entry comes from a study of identical twins. Addition of a universal primer site occurred through template switching, and cDNA carried unique molecular identifiers. TCRdb re-analysed the 5' RACE reads in MiXCR, keeping a single row per CDR3 protein. Of under 350,000 distinct CDR3 sequences listed, over 8.5% are singletons. This CDR3 spans 16 amino acids. CDR1 is MDHEN and CDR2 is SYDVKM in the germline V gene. The junction had 8 bases not matched to a gene; V was cut back by 7 bases and J by 0 bases. These data were likewise used in another study, on yellow fever vaccine responses in identical twins.

This TCR derives from a young woman in good health. Input material: CD8+ T cells sorted from blood. V gene TRBV28 combines with J gene TRBJ2-3; 9 nucleotides agree with TRBD1. The CDR3 loop reads CASNPGTGISTDTQYF. The CDR3 DNA sequence: TGTGCCAGCAACCCCGGGACAGGGATTAGCACAGATACGCAGTATTTT.